A single sample is the source of the 2 T cell receptor beta chains below, sequenced in a study of spatial heterogeneity in lung cancer. TCRdb itself ran the 5' RACE reads through MiXCR, one entry per CDR3 protein. The sample gives about 45,000 distinct CDR3 sequences, 20% to 25% of which show up once; under 8% is in the top ten. Time point given: blood at routine non-recurrence follow-up after resection. The sample consisted of PBMCs, taken at follow-up. Every receptor here comes from a female donor with early-stage non-small cell lung cancer.

This clonotype was detected once. This chain connects TRBV29-1 to TRBJ1-4, with D possibly being TRBD1 (5 bases). This CDR3 is 13 amino acids long. Germline CDR1 is SQVTM and CDR2 is ANQGSEA. The ends were cut back, 4 bases at V and 0 bases at J, with 6 bases in the middle. The CDR3 region is CSVGGPTNEKLFF. In DNA form, the CDR3 reads TGCAGCGTTGGGGGCCCAACTAATGAAAAACTGTTTTTT.

This clonotype was seen only a few times. The chain links TRBV20-1 to TRBJ2-3; no definite D call. Germline V CDR1 and CDR2: DFQATT, SNEGSKA (reference sequence). The CDR3 is 15 residues long. The V end lost 2 bases, the J end lost 4 bases, and 16 bases lay between the germline ends. CDR3 loop: CSARSWALRPDTQYF. The CDR3, as DNA: TGCAGTGCTAGATCCTGGGCCCTCCGTCCAGATACGCAGTATTTT.